The 9 T cell receptor beta chains reported below all come from one sample, sequenced in a study of blood T cells in healthy people across ages. Combining a sample-barcoded 5' primer with a J-beta primer mix, a second PCR ran for about 7 to 11 cycles. Each CDR3 protein gets one entry after TCRdb re-called the 5' RACE reads with MiXCR. The table lists approximately 350,000 distinct CDR3 sequences, 45% to 65% of them singletons. Sequencing was done on a sample of blood. These receptors originate from a man aged 55 to 70 in good health.

This clonotype was seen a handful of times. The gene calls are TRBV6-6 and TRBJ2-5; 7 bases agree with TRBD1. The CDR3 is 14 amino acids. Germline CDR1 is MNHNY and CDR2 is SVGAGI (reference sequence). The junction had 8 bases not matched to a gene; V was cut back by 5 bases and J by 5 bases. This CDR3 reads CASSRALGGETQYF. CDR3 bases: TGTGCCAGCAGTAGGGCCTTAGGGGGCGAGACCCAGTACTTC.

The V gene is TRBV4-3, the J gene TRBJ2-7; 9 bases map to TRBD2. Germline assignment: CDR1 LGHNA and CDR2 YSLEER. CDR3 size: 15 residues. The ends lost 0 bases at V and 12 bases at J; junction bases unmatched: 12. The CDR3 sequence is CASSQDRGSGSLRYF. CDR3 coding DNA: TGCGCCAGCAGCCAAGATAGGGGTAGCGGGAGCCTCCGGTACTTC.

This clonotype was counted ten times or more. The chain carries TRBV11-1 and TRBJ2-1; D remains ambiguous. CDR1 and CDR2 from the germline V gene are SGHAT and FQDESV (reference sequence). The CDR3 spans 12 residues. Trimming removed 1 base from V and 7 bases from J, with 5 bases in between. The CDR3 DNA sequence: TGTGCCAGCAGCTTAGGGAAAAATGAGCAGTTCTTC. Protein product: CASSLGKNEQFF. The full variable domain, in which reference TRBV11-1 and TRBJ2-1 provide the parts outside the CDR3, is EAEVAQSPRYKITEKSQAVAFWCDPISGHATLYWYRQILGQGPELLVQFQDESVVDDSQLPKDRFSAERLKGVDSTLKIQPAELGDSAMYLCASSLGKNEQFFGPGTRLTVL.

Concerning this clonotype itself: One end of the junction fails to match germline, which may point to a read error. The chain carries TRBV5-1 and TRBJ1-1; D is undetermined. Germline values: CDR1 SGHRS, CDR2 YFSETQ. This CDR3 region has 15 residues. The CDR3 is CASNLAVRMNTEAFF. The CDR3 nucleotides read TGCGCCAGCAACTTGGCAGTCAGGATGAACACTGAAGCTTTCTTT.

The V and J genes are TRBV30 and TRBJ1-5; D is uncertain. Germline V gene data show CDR1 as GTSNPN and CDR2 as SVGIG (reference sequence). The V gene lost 4 bases and the J gene lost 0 bases, with 7 bases spanning the gap. This CDR3 has 13 amino acids. Written as DNA, the CDR3 is TGTGCCTGGACGGGAGGTAGCAATCAGCCCCAGCATTTT. Amino acids: CAWTGGSNQPQHF.

This chain uses TRBV29-1 with TRBJ2-7; D could derive from TRBD1 or TRBD2 (7 bases each). The V and J ends lost 6 bases and 3 bases respectively, with 18 bases between them. The CDR3 totals 14 residues. Germline-derived CDR1 and CDR2 are SQVTM and ANQGSEA. CDR3 sequence: CSVGGAGGFYEQYF. Here the CDR3 DNA reads TGCAGCGTGGGGGGGGCAGGGGGTTTCTACGAGCAGTACTTC.

The chain couples TRBV3-1 to TRBJ2-1, with TRBD2 matching 12 bases. Germline CDR1 LGHDT, CDR2 YNNKEL (reference sequence). There are 15 residues in the CDR3. Germline trimming cut 3 bases from V and 9 bases from J; bases unmatched to any gene: 6. The CDR3 reads CASSQRLAGVGEQFF. The CDR3 nucleotides are TGTGCCAGCAGCCAGAGACTAGCGGGAGTGGGTGAGCAGTTCTTC.

The chain combines TRBV2 with TRBJ2-3; 9 nucleotides match TRBD2. V trimming: 3 bases; J trimming: 4 bases; junction bases outside the gene matches: 5. Germline values: CDR1 SNHLY, CDR2 FYNNEI. CDR3 length equals 15 residues. CDR3 in amino acids: CASSDPAGGPDTQYF. The CDR3 nucleotides are TGTGCCAGCAGTGACCCAGCGGGAGGTCCAGATACGCAGTATTTT.

This clonotype was seen more than once but under ten times. The V and J genes are TRBV20-1 and TRBJ1-1; no clear D gene. The ends were cut back, 4 bases at V and 1 base at J, with 4 bases in the middle. The CDR3 contains 11 residues. Germline V gives CDR1 DFQATT, CDR2 SNEGSKA (reference sequence). The CDR3 sequence: CSATRNTEAFF. CDR3 DNA sequence: TGCAGTGCTACCAGGAACACTGAAGCTTTCTTT.